The next 20 T cell receptor beta chains were all read from a single sample in a study of cytomegalovirus exposure and HLA in healthy donors. The study ran its PCR with 60 Vbeta and 13 Jbeta primers. Produced via immunoSEQ multiplex PCR; TCRdb's table is partial and in-frame only. The sample holds some 200,000 clones; about 13% are singletons and the top ten take approximately 7.8%. Sequencing was done on a sample of PBMCs. These receptor sequences come from a man in his fifties in good health and CMV-seropositive.

The V call is TRBV19, the J call TRBJ2-2; D not resolved. CDR1 LNHDA and CDR2 SQIVND come from the germline V gene (reference sequence). V lost 5 bases and J lost 5, with 15 bases in between. This CDR3 contains 15 residues. CDR3 DNA sequence: TGTGCCAGTAGTCCCCAGGCAGTGAGTACCGGGGAGCTGTTTTTT. Translated: CASSPQAVSTGELFF.

This clone was seen a few times. V and J are TRBV5-1 and TRBJ2-1; D is perhaps TRBD1 (6 bases). Germline V gene sequence: CDR1 SGHRS, CDR2 YFSETQ. The V end was cut by 1 base, the J end by 5 bases, with 13 bases between. This CDR3 spans 15 amino acids. The CDR3 DNA is TGCGCCAGCAGCTTGATGGCAGGGGAAAACAATGAGCAGTTCTTC. This encodes CASSLMAGENNEQFF.

The chain is built from TRBV18 and TRBJ1-2; tentative D call: TRBD1 (5 bases). V shed 4 bases and J shed 8 bases, with 8 bases lying between them. Germline V gene data show CDR1 as KGHSH and CDR2 as LQKENI. The CDR3 is 11 residues long. CDR3 nucleotides: TGTGCCAGCTCACTGACAGACGGCTACACCTTC. Translation gives CASSLTDGYTF.

This clone was seen a handful of times. The J gene is TRBJ2-1, the V gene TRBV14; 10 nucleotides agree with TRBD2. Germline CDR1 and CDR2: SGHDN and FVKESK. Trimming at V came to 3 bases and at J to 2 bases, leaving 1 base not matched to a gene. The CDR3 totals 15 residues. CDR3 sequence reads: CASSQLAGAYNEQFF. The CDR3 bases are TGTGCCAGCAGCCAGCTAGCGGGAGCCTACAATGAGCAGTTCTTC.

Only a few counts were recorded for this clone. This chain joins TRBV4-3 and TRBJ2-1; 7 bases agree with TRBD1. CDR3 length: 15 amino acids. Germline-derived CDR1 and CDR2 are LGHNA and YSLEER. The J segment lost 12 bases and the V segment lost 3 bases, leaving 14 bases of the junction unmatched. The CDR3 here is CASSHQVQLNRGQFF. CDR3 in DNA: TGCGCCAGCAGCCACCAAGTCCAACTGAACAGGGGGCAGTTCTTC.

The chain joins TRBV5-4 to TRBJ1-1; D not resolved. The germline V and J ends were trimmed by 2 bases and 0 bases, with 5 bases remaining between them. There are 13 residues in the CDR3. CDR1 and CDR2 from the germline V gene are SGHNT and YYREEE (reference sequence). CDR3 sequence (DNA): TGTGCCAGCAGCTTCACACTGAACACTGAAGCTTTCTTT. Its protein product is CASSFTLNTEAFF.

The count of this clone is one. The rearrangement links TRBV9 to TRBJ2-2; no clear D gene. Trimming removed 0 bases from V and 5 bases from J, with 14 bases in between. The CDR3 has 16 amino acids. Germline V lookup: CDR1 SGDLS, CDR2 YYNGEE. CDR3 sequence reads: CASSVVANSRTGELFF. The CDR3 DNA sequence: TGTGCCAGCAGCGTAGTTGCCAACTCGAGGACCGGGGAGCTGTTTTTT.

This clone was seen a handful of times. The gene calls are TRBV5-6 and TRBJ2-3, with 7 positions matching TRBD1. V gave up 0 bases and J gave up 6 bases; unmatched junction bases: 7. The CDR3 extends over 15 amino acids. The germline gives CDR1 SGHDT, CDR2 YYEEEE. CDR3 DNA: TGTGCCAGCAGCTTGGGGAACAGGGGAATGGATACGCAGTATTTT. It specifies CASSLGNRGMDTQYF.

This clone was picked up a small number of times. The chain links TRBV18 to TRBJ2-6, with TRBD2 as a possible D gene (6 bases). The CDR3 runs to 17 residues. Trimming stripped 3 bases from V and 0 bases from J, with 12 bases between. Germline V gene sequence: CDR1 KGHSH, CDR2 LQKENI. The CDR3 protein is CASSPPLALSGANVLTF. The CDR3, as DNA: TGTGCCAGCTCACCTCCACTAGCCCTCTCTGGGGCCAACGTCCTGACTTTC.

This clone was recorded a few times. J is TRBJ1-4 and V is TRBV20-1, with 9 bases identical to TRBD1. Looked up from germline, CDR1 is DFQATT and CDR2 is SNEGSKA (reference sequence). V lost 6 bases, J lost 8 bases, and 1 base stayed unmatched. The CDR3 loop spans 11 amino acids. The CDR3 sequence: CSAGQGEKLFF. In DNA, the CDR3 is TGCAGTGCAGGACAGGGGGAAAAACTGTTTTTT.

The chain carries TRBV7-6 and TRBJ2-1; TRBD1 matches at 7 bases. Unmatched junction bases numbered 4, after V lost 4 bases and J lost 1 base. Germline V gene data show CDR1 as SGHVS and CDR2 as FNYEAQ. The CDR3 covers 15 residues. For the CDR3, the DNA is TGTGCCAGCAGCTCGACAGGGAGTTCCTACAATGAGCAGTTCTTC. Encoded protein: CASSSTGSSYNEQFF. Looking up the rest from reference TRBV7-6 and TRBJ2-1 gives the full variable domain: GAGVSQSPRYKVTKRGQDVALRCDPISGHVSLYWYRQALGQGPEFLTYFNYEAQQDKSGLPNDRFSAERPEGSISTLTIQRTEQRDSAMYRCASSSTGSSYNEQFFGPGTRLTVL.

Notes on this clone: The junction departs from the called germline gene at one end, perhaps through a read error. The CDR3 DNA reads TGTGCTAGCAGCCGACAGCGGGAGCCCTACAATGAGCAGTTCTTC. This codes for CASSRQREPYNEQFF. The genes are TRBV7-7 and TRBJ2-1; 8 bases map to TRBD2. The CDR3 covers 15 residues. The germline CDR1 and CDR2 sequences are SSHAT and FNYEAQ (reference sequence).

The genes are TRBV29-1 and TRBJ2-4; a weak D match, TRBD1 (5 bases). The CDR3 runs to 12 residues. Trimming shortened V by 4 bases and J by 8 bases, and 12 bases separated the two germline ends. Germline V lookup: CDR1 SQVTM, CDR2 ANQGSEA. This chain's CDR3 is CSVGSGRDIQYF. CDR3 nucleotide sequence: TGCAGCGTTGGTTCGGGCAGGGACATTCAGTACTTC.

This chain links TRBV4-1 with TRBJ1-2; 8 bases are a match to TRBD1. This CDR3 comprises 14 residues. CDR1 and CDR2 from the germline V gene are MGHRA and YSYEKL. The J segment lost 4 bases and the V segment lost 3 bases, leaving 4 bases of the junction unmatched. The chain's CDR3 is CASSQADRGYGYTF. CDR3 coding DNA: TGCGCCAGCAGCCAGGCTGACAGGGGCTATGGCTACACCTTC.

This clone has only a few counts. This sample includes further DNA sequences coding for the same CDR3. The rearrangement joins TRBV5-1 to TRBJ2-5, with D possibly being TRBD2 (6 bases). V dropped 0 bases and J dropped 1 base, with 7 bases sitting between them. CDR3 size: 14 residues. Germline CDR1 and CDR2: SGHRS and YFSETQ. The DNA of the CDR3 is TGCGCCAGCAGCTTGGCCGGGGGCCAAGAGACCCAGTACTTC. Translation: CASSLAGGQETQYF.

This clone was seen a few times. The chain links TRBV6-6 to TRBJ1-1; 9 nucleotides match TRBD1. CDR3 length: 13 residues. The junction had 3 bases not matched to a gene; V was cut back by 6 bases and J by 4 bases. Looked up from germline, CDR1 is MNHNY and CDR2 is SVGAGI (reference sequence). The CDR3 loop reads CASSLQGATEAFF. The CDR3 DNA sequence: TGTGCCAGCAGCCTACAGGGGGCCACTGAAGCTTTCTTT.

A few counts support this clone. The rearrangement links TRBV5-1 to TRBJ2-2; D might be TRBD2 (6 bases). Trimming stripped 1 base from V and 3 bases from J, with 10 bases between. This CDR3 is 15 amino acids long. Germline CDR1 SGHRS, CDR2 YFSETQ. The DNA of the CDR3 is TGCGCCAGCAGCTTGACGAGCGGGTACACCGGGGAGCTGTTTTTT. It is translated as CASSLTSGYTGELFF.

This clone was recorded a few times. J is TRBJ1-2 and V is TRBV29-1; unclear D gene. Germline V gene lookup returns CDR1 SQVTM and CDR2 ANQGSEA. The CDR3 loop spans 12 amino acids. V dropped 7 bases and J dropped 4 bases, with 13 bases sitting between them. In DNA, the CDR3 is TGCAGCGATGTTGACGGAGGCTATGGCTACACCTTC. As protein: CSDVDGGYGYTF. Full variable domain (outside the CDR3, taken from reference TRBV29-1 and TRBJ1-2): SAVISQKPSRDICQRGTSLTIQCQVDSQVTMMFWYRQQPGQSLTLIATANQGSEATYESGFVIDKFPISRPNLTFSTLTVSNMSPEDSSIYLCSDVDGGYGYTFGSGTRLTVV.

This clone was observed a few times. V is TRBV2 and J is TRBJ1-1; 7 bases align to TRBD1. The CDR3 is made up of 16 amino acids. J was trimmed by 4 bases and V by 2 bases; bases with no gene match: 10. CDR1 is SNHLY and CDR2 is FYNNEI in the germline V gene. CDR3 loop: CASSEWAGGRSTEAFF. CDR3 nucleotide sequence: TGTGCCAGCAGTGAATGGGCAGGGGGGAGAAGCACTGAAGCTTTCTTT.

In its sample, this clone was seen a few times. The V call is TRBV19, the J call TRBJ1-1, with 10 bases identical to TRBD1. From germline, CDR1 is LNHDA and CDR2 SQIVND (reference sequence). V was pared by 6 bases and J by 3 bases, with 7 bases of the junction left unmatched. The CDR3 loop spans 15 amino acids. This CDR3 reads CASSAGTGVDTEAFF. Written as DNA, the CDR3 is TGTGCCAGTAGCGCCGGGACAGGGGTTGACACTGAAGCTTTCTTT.